These 3 T cell receptor beta chains were sequenced from one sample in a study of stem cell transplantation in POMP-related autoinflammatory disease. Measured with immunoSEQ multiplex PCR; TCRdb has only the in-frame clones, and not every one. Of 25,000 to 30,000 clones in the sample, around 83% were seen once. The material was CD4+ T cells from PBMCs, obtained before stem cell transplantation. These receptor sequences come from a human donor with POMP-related autoinflammation and immune dysregulation (PRAID).

This sequence joins TRBV5-4 and TRBJ2-2; D is unclear. The V gene's germline CDR1 is SGHNT and CDR2 YYREEE (reference sequence). There are 14 residues in the CDR3. Trimming cost V 5 bases and J 1 base, with 9 bases left between them. The CDR3 here is CASRHRENTGELFF. The CDR3, as DNA: TGTGCCAGCAGACATAGGGAGAACACCGGGGAGCTGTTTTTT.

This sequence joins TRBV6-5 and TRBJ1-2; 7 bases fit TRBD1. CDR3 length equals 16 residues. J lost 0 bases, V lost 2 bases, and 6 bases had no gene match. In germline, CDR1 is MNHEY, CDR2 SVGAGI. Here the CDR3 reads CASSYGRGFSNYGYTF. Written as DNA, the CDR3 is TGTGCCAGCAGTTACGGCAGGGGGTTTTCTAACTATGGCTACACCTTC.

The gene calls are TRBV28 and TRBJ2-7; 8 bases are a match to TRBD2. The length of the CDR3 is 14 residues. Germline V CDR1 and CDR2: MDHEN, SYDVKM. J lost 7 bases, V lost 7 bases, and 12 bases had no gene match. The CDR3 DNA follows: TGTGCCAGCATCCCCCCGGGAGGGCCTTGGGAGCAGTACTTC. Amino acid sequence: CASIPPGGPWEQYF.